This entry concerns a single T cell receptor (beta chain). TCRdb's table, derived via immunoSEQ multiplex PCR, lists solely in-frame clones and lacks some. The sample holds fewer than 300,000 clones, roughly 84% seen once. The data belong to a study of blood T cell repertoires in COVID-19. CDR1 and CDR2 from the germline V gene are SGHNT and YYREEE (reference sequence). The J segment lost 7 bases and the V segment lost 4 bases, leaving 10 bases of the junction unmatched. CDR3 length equals 16 residues. The chain joins TRBV5-4 to TRBJ2-1; TRBD2 agrees at 11 bases. Sequencing was performed on peripheral blood. The sequence was obtained from a human donor in a cohort sampled during active COVID-19. The CDR3 DNA follows: TGTGCCAGCAGCGATAGCGGGAGGGGCTGGGGAAATGAGCAGTTCTTC. It is translated as CASSDSGRGWGNEQFF.